Below are 5 T cell receptor beta chains sequenced from a single sample in a study of identical twins listed by TCRdb under 2016. To prepare the library, 5' RACE was applied. Instrument used: Illumina HiSeq 2000. TCRdb trimmed public reads at Q25 via fastp, called clones via MiXCR and kept in-frame beta chains. Rows are unified per CDR3 protein, each entry keeping the most common DNA and genes. Across this sample there are 690,000 or so distinct CDR3 sequences, with over 8.5% seen only once. Approximately 0.89% of the sample is held by the ten biggest clonotypes. A further study also used this sample, focusing on yellow fever vaccine responses in identical twins.

The specimen was PBMCs. These receptors all come from a woman between 18 and 30 years old in good health.

This clonotype showed up just a few times. V is TRBV4-3 and J is TRBJ2-1; TRBD1 might be the D (5 bases). V was clipped by 2 bases and J by 6 bases, with 11 bases between them. The CDR3 loop spans 14 amino acids. The germline V gene encodes CDR1 LGHNA and CDR2 YSLEER. CDR3 residues: CASSQSRVGNEQFF. The CDR3 coding sequence is TGCGCCAGCAGCCAATCCAGGGTAGGCAATGAGCAGTTCTTC.

This clonotype was seen ten or more times. V and J are TRBV5-1 and TRBJ2-1; 7 bases are shared with TRBD2. Losses at the gene ends were 4 bases for V and 5 bases for J; bases not matched to a gene: 12. Looked up from germline, CDR1 is SGHRS and CDR2 is YFSETQ. The CDR3 is made up of 16 amino acids. The CDR3 is CASSDLIAGGDNEQFF. CDR3 in DNA: TGCGCCAGCAGCGACCTAATAGCGGGCGGTGACAATGAGCAGTTCTTC.

This chain links TRBV4-3 with TRBJ2-7; 11 bases are shared with TRBD2. Per the germline V gene, CDR1 is LGHNA and CDR2 is YSLEER. The CDR3 is 16 amino acids. The trim removed 2 bases at V and 6 bases at J, leaving 9 bases unmatched. DNA for the CDR3: TGCGCCAGCAGCCAAAGGGGTAGCGGGAGGGTTGGCGAGCAGTACTTC. Residues: CASSQRGSGRVGEQYF.

As regards this clonotype: One end of the junction is discordant with germline, which a read error may explain. The CDR3, as DNA: TGTGCCAGCAGTTCCAACAGGGCTGGAGACACCATATATTTT. Translated: CASSSNRAGDTIYF. V usage is TRBV28 and J usage is TRBJ1-3; perhaps TRBD1 as D (6 bases). This CDR3 contains 14 residues. Germline CDR1 reads MDHEN; CDR2 reads SYDVKM.

This clonotype was found many times. This chain uses TRBV15 with TRBJ2-2; 7 bases match TRBD1. Germline-derived CDR1 and CDR2 are LNHNV and YYDKDF (reference sequence). With V trimmed by 2 bases and J by 1 base, 4 bases remained unmatched. The CDR3 sequence is 16 residues long. CDR3 DNA sequence: TGTGCCACCAGCAGACAAAGGGACAGGAACACCGGGGAGCTGTTTTTT. This sequence encodes CATSRQRDRNTGELFF.